One sample yielded the 22 T cell receptor beta chains listed below, sequenced in a study of cytomegalovirus exposure and HLA in healthy donors. PCR primers comprised 60 Vbeta and 13 Jbeta primers. The table came from immunoSEQ multiplex PCR; TCRdb's copy has only in-frame clones and leaves some out. The sample contains about 150,000 clones, 65% to 85% of which appear only once. Sequenced input: PBMCs. Every receptor here comes from a woman aged 50 to 60 in good health and CMV-seropositive.

Worth noting for this clone: The DNA is left out, because the CDR3 cannot be placed on it with certainty; the CDR3 is given as TCRdb lists it. The chain recombines TRBV28 with TRBJ2-5; the D segment call TRBD1 is taken from the table without a DNA check. The CDR3 is 14 amino acids long, termini counted. The V gene's germline CDR1 is MDHEN and CDR2 SYDVKM. The CDR3 here is CASSFLAGQETQYF.

The chain uses TRBV30 and TRBJ1-2; 8 bases are a match to TRBD1. This CDR3 is 15 amino acids long. With V trimmed by 5 bases and J by 5 bases, 13 bases remained unmatched. Germline V gene sequence: CDR1 GTSNPN, CDR2 SVGIG (reference sequence). The CDR3 here is CAWGQGRSGIYGYTF. DNA of the CDR3: TGTGCCTGGGGACAGGGACGTTCGGGTATTTATGGCTACACCTTC.

V usage is TRBV2 and J usage is TRBJ1-2, with no clear D. The CDR3 extends over 12 amino acids. Trimming removed 6 bases at V and 7 bases at J, with 12 bases between. Germline CDR1 and CDR2: SNHLY and FYNNEI. The CDR3 region has the DNA TGTGCCAGCAGCTCTATTACTCCTGGCTACACCTTC. Its protein is CASSSITPGYTF.

The chain recombines TRBV29-1 with TRBJ2-5, with 7 bases aligning to TRBD1. The V gene end was trimmed by 8 bases and the J gene end by 2 bases; junction bases not matched to a gene: 8. Germline V gives CDR1 SQVTM, CDR2 ANQGSEA. This CDR3 is 13 amino acids long. The CDR3 bases are TGCAGCTCTACGGGGACAGATCAAGAGACCCAGTACTTC. Its translation: CSSTGTDQETQYF.

The chain is built from TRBV2 and TRBJ2-1; 9 bases align to TRBD1. From germline, CDR1 is SNHLY and CDR2 FYNNEI. V shed 7 bases and J 8 bases; nucleotides not matched to a gene: 9. This CDR3 is 14 amino acids long. This chain's CDR3 is CASNRGGQGYEQFF. The CDR3 DNA is TGTGCCAGCAACCGAGGGGGACAGGGCTATGAGCAGTTCTTC.

The gene calls are TRBV7-8 and TRBJ2-7, with 7 bases matching TRBD1. V gave up 3 bases and J gave up 3 bases; unmatched junction bases: 2. This CDR3 is built from 13 residues. The germline CDR1 and CDR2 sequences are SGHVS and FQNEAQ. The CDR3 spells CASSLDRSYEQYF. As DNA, the CDR3 is TGTGCCAGCAGCTTGGACAGGAGCTACGAGCAGTACTTC.

This clone was detected once. Here the CDR3 reads CASSPGQGDTQYF. In DNA, the CDR3 is TGTGCCAGCTCACCAGGCCAGGGGGATACGCAGTATTTT. The V call is TRBV18, the J call TRBJ2-3; TRBD1 is a possible D gene (6 bases). Germline CDR1 is KGHSH and CDR2 is LQKENI. V lost 2 bases, J lost 6 bases, and 9 bases lay in between. CDR3 length: 13 residues.

The chain links TRBV10-3 to TRBJ1-1, with a possible D match to TRBD1 (6 bases). This CDR3 comprises 15 residues. Trimming pared 0 bases from V and 5 bases from J, leaving 13 bases between. The germline gives CDR1 ENHRY, CDR2 SYGVKD. The CDR3 is CAISESGSGATEAFF. The CDR3 coding sequence is TGTGCCATCAGTGAGTCTGGGTCAGGGGCGACTGAAGCTTTCTTT.

Of note for this clone: The junction departs from germline at one end; a sequencing error may be responsible. The chain has TRBV7-9 and TRBJ2-7; 8 bases are shared with TRBD2. This CDR3 is built from 15 residues. Germline CDR1 SEHNR, CDR2 FQNEAQ (reference sequence). This CDR3 is CSSSGGAGAPDEQYF. In nucleotides, the CDR3 is TGTTCCAGCAGCGGAGGAGCGGGGGCACCGGACGAGCAGTACTTC.

This clone was seen only once. The chain combines TRBV25-1 with TRBJ1-2, with D perhaps matching TRBD1 (5 bases). V lost 4 bases to trimming and J lost 7 bases, with 19 bases between them. There are 15 residues in the CDR3. Germline V gives CDR1 MGHDK, CDR2 SYGVNS. The CDR3 bases are TGTGCCAGCAGTGTCTCGGTAGGGGATTGGGGTGGCTACACCTTC. Amino acid sequence: CASSVSVGDWGGYTF.

J is TRBJ2-7 and V is TRBV5-5; 12 bases are shared with TRBD2. V lost 3 bases, J lost 2 bases, and 3 bases stayed unmatched. The CDR3 has 15 amino acids. In germline, CDR1 is SGHKS, CDR2 YYEKEE (reference sequence). The CDR3 DNA follows: TGTGCCAGCAGCTCACTAGCGGGGGGCCCCTACGAGCAGTACTTC. Encoded protein: CASSSLAGGPYEQYF.

The V gene is TRBV5-5, the J gene TRBJ2-1; 9 bases align to TRBD1. Trimming took 0 bases from V and 7 from J; bases not matched to a gene: 2. The CDR3 has 14 amino acids. The germline V gene has CDR1 SGHKS and CDR2 YYEKEE (reference sequence). As DNA, the CDR3 is TGTGCCAGCAGCTTGGAGGGACAGGGAAATGAGCAGTTCTTC. The encoded protein is CASSLEGQGNEQFF.

This clone occurred once. J is TRBJ2-1 and V is TRBV11-2; D perhaps matches TRBD1 (6 bases). V was clipped by 3 bases and J by 7 bases, with 10 bases between them. Germline lookup yields CDR1 SGHAT and CDR2 FQNNGV. The CDR3 has 13 residues. The CDR3 nucleotides are TGTGCCAGCAGCTTGGGGGCGGTAAATGAGCAGTTCTTC. This gives the protein CASSLGAVNEQFF.

V is TRBV9 and J is TRBJ2-1, with TRBD2 matching over 8 bases. This CDR3 is built from 14 residues. Germline V gene data show CDR1 as SGDLS and CDR2 as YYNGEE. Losses at the gene ends were 4 bases for V and 10 bases for J; bases not matched to a gene: 10. CDR3 nucleotides: TGTGCCAGCAGCTCCGGACTAGCCACGACCGAGCAGTTCTTC. Translation: CASSSGLATTEQFF.

The chain has TRBV28 and TRBJ2-3, with a possible D match to TRBD2 (5 bases). The V gene's germline CDR1 is MDHEN and CDR2 SYDVKM. The CDR3 is 14 amino acids. V shed 5 bases and J shed 1 base, with 10 bases lying between them. As DNA, the CDR3 is TGTGCCAGCAGTCCCCCCGGGGGCACAGATACGCAGTATTTT. This encodes CASSPPGGTDTQYF.

V is TRBV27 and J is TRBJ1-2; no firm D call. CDR3 length equals 14 residues. The V gene lost 6 bases and the J gene lost 2 bases, with 13 bases spanning the gap. Germline lookup yields CDR1 MNHEY and CDR2 SMNVEV (reference sequence). The CDR3 loop reads CASSREPLNYGYTF. CDR3 bases: TGTGCCAGCAGCCGGGAACCCTTGAACTATGGCTACACCTTC.

V usage is TRBV28 and J usage is TRBJ1-5, with 10 bases that match TRBD1. In germline, CDR1 is MDHEN, CDR2 SYDVKM. V gave up 3 bases and J gave up 9 bases; unmatched junction bases: 8. This CDR3 is built from 15 residues. CDR3: CASSFRDRGIGPQHF. CDR3 in DNA: TGTGCCAGCAGTTTCCGGGACAGGGGAATAGGGCCCCAGCATTTT.

For this clone: The sample has other DNA sequences that encode this CDR3 too. The V call is TRBV10-2, the J call TRBJ2-1, with a weak D call TRBD1 (5 bases). Trimming removed 4 bases at V and 0 bases at J, with 28 bases between. This CDR3 has 21 residues. Germline CDR1 WSHSY, CDR2 SAAADI. CDR3 in DNA: TGCGCCAGCAGTGTCCCGACAGTACCCCCCCGGTCGGATGTCTCCTACAATGAGCAGTTCTTC. This encodes CASSVPTVPPRSDVSYNEQFF.

The chain is built from TRBV4-3 and TRBJ2-2; D unresolved. CDR1 and CDR2 from the germline V gene are LGHNA and YSLEER. V was shortened by 3 bases and J by 7 bases, with 18 bases between the two germline ends. The CDR3 extends over 16 amino acids. The chain's CDR3 is CASSHVEGDGGGELFF. In DNA, the CDR3 is TGCGCCAGCAGCCATGTCGAAGGAGACGGCGGCGGGGAGCTGTTTTTT.

This clone was counted once. This chain connects TRBV11-3 to TRBJ1-5; 7 bases match TRBD1. The germline V gene encodes CDR1 SGHNT and CDR2 YENEEA. The CDR3 totals 14 residues. J lost 4 bases, V lost 10 bases, and 10 bases had no gene match. The CDR3 coding sequence is TGTGCCATGCCGATCGAGACAGGGAATCAGCCCCAGCATTTT. Translating it yields CAMPIETGNQPQHF.

J is TRBJ1-4 and V is TRBV5-4; no clear D gene. Germline CDR1 is SGHNT and CDR2 is YYREEE (reference sequence). Trimming took 1 base from V and 6 from J, leaving 10 bases between them. This CDR3 is 14 amino acids long. The CDR3, as DNA: TGTGCCAGCAGCTTGAAGAGGGCGGATGAAAAACTGTTTTTT. Protein: CASSLKRADEKLFF. Full variable domain (outside the CDR3, taken from reference TRBV5-4 and TRBJ1-4): ETGVTQSPTHLIKTRGQQVTLRCSSQSGHNTVSWYQQALGQGPQFIFQYYREEENGRGNFPPRFSGLQFPNYSSELNVNALELDDSALYLCASSLKRADEKLFFGSGTQLSVL.

V and J are TRBV2 and TRBJ2-1; D is perhaps TRBD2 (5 bases). The germline V and J ends were trimmed by 4 bases and 12 bases, with 10 bases remaining between them. Germline CDR1 reads SNHLY; CDR2 reads FYNNEI. The CDR3 is 11 residues long. CDR3 nucleotide sequence: TGTGCCAGCAGTGCAAGCGAGGGGCAGTTCTTC. Protein: CASSASEGQFF. Together with reference TRBV2 and TRBJ2-1, the CDR3 gives the full variable domain: EPEVTQTPSHQVTQMGQEVILRCVPISNHLYFYWYRQILGQKVEFLVSFYNNEISEKSEIFDDQFSVERPDGSNFTLKIRSTKLEDSAMYFCASSASEGQFFGPGTRLTVL.